This T cell receptor beta chain was profiled in a study of T cells in Graves' hyperthyroidism and ophthalmopathy. V shed 3 bases, J shed 3 bases, and the junction held 3 bases outside the gene matches. The CDR3 runs to 15 residues. The germline CDR1 and CDR2 sequences are SGHDT and YYEEEE. In its sample, this clonotype was seen many times. TCR beta CDR3 regions were amplified from RNA. Primed by the HTBI set, a first-round RT-PCR was run on the TCR CDR3. A single record per CDR3 protein comes from TCRdb applying MiXCR to the multiplex PCR reads. Of 480,000 or so distinct CDR3 sequences in the sample, approximately 15% are singletons; the top ten hold less than 20%.

This chain uses TRBV5-6 with TRBJ2-1, with TRBD1 matching over 10 bases. Sequences were obtained from blood. The sequence came from a woman between 18 and 30 years old with Graves' hyperthyroidism. The CDR3 DNA sequence: TGTGCCAGCAGCTCACGGACAGGGGGCTACAATGAGCAGTTCTTC. This codes for CASSSRTGGYNEQFF.